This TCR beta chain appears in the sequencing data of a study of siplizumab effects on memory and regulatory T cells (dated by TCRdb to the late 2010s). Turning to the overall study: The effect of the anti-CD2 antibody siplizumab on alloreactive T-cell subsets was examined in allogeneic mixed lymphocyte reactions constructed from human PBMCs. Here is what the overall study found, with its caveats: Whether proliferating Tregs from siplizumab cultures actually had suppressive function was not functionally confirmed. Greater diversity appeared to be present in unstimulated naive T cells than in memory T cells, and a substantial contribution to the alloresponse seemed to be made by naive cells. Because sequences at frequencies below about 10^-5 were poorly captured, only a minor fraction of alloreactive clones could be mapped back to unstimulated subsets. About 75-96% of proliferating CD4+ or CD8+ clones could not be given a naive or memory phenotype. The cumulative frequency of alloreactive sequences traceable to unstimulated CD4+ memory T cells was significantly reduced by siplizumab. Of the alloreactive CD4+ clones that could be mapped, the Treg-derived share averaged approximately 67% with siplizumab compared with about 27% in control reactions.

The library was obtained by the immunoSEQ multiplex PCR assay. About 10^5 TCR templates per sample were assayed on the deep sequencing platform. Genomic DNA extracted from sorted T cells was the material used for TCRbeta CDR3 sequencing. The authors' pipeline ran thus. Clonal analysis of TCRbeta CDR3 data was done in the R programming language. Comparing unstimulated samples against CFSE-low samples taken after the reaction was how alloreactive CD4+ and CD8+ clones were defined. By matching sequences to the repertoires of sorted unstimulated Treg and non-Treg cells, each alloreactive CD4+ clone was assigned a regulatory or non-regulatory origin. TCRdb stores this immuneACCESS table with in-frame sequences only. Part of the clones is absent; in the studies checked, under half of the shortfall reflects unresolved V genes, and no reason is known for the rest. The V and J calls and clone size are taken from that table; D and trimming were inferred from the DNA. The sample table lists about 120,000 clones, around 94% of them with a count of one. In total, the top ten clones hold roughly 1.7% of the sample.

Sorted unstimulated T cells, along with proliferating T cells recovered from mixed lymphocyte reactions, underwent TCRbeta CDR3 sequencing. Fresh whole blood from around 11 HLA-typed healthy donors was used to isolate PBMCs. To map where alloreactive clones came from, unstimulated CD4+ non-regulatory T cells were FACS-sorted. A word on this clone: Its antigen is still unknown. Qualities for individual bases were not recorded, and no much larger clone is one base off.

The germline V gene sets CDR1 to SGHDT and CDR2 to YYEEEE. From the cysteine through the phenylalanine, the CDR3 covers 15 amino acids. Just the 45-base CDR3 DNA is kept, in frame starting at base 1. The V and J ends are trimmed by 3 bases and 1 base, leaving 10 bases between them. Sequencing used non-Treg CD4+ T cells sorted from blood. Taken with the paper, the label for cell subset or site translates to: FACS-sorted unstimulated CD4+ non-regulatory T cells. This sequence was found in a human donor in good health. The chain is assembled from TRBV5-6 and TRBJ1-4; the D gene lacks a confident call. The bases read TGTGCCAGCAGCTCGACGGGGATAACTAATGAAAAACTGTTTTTT. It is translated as CASSSTGITNEKLFF.